This TCR beta chain was profiled in a study of human T cells and chemical hapten exposure (dated by TCRdb to 2020 to 2023). Describing the broader study: The libraries were sequenced as a pool, and the TCR yield per sample differed mostly because of small variations in library volumes within the pool. In alopecia patients, the study followed how the peripheral blood TCR repertoire changed in vivo over primary and secondary sensitization to diphenylcyclopropenone (DPC), a hapten.

During library preparation, unique molecular identifiers were attached to individual cDNA molecules so that TCRs could be counted in a quantitative, reproducible way. For every blood RNA sample, sequencing covered both the TCR alpha and TCR beta chains. Per the original workflow: Samples had a median of 95,638 TCRs, with a range from 23,224 to 690,600. The Decombinator software suite was used to annotate the V, J and CDR3 of the TCR reads. For the PS versus PT1 abundance plots, all samples were subsampled to the same number of TCRs (28,000). TCRs were defined as expanded if absent before sensitization and observed at least eight times at the 2-week time point. The public reads were reanalyzed by TCRdb: fastp trimming at Q25, MiXCR alignment, in-frame beta chains only. Rows with a matching CDR3 protein are joined into one entry that keeps the most common DNA and genes. The V and J calls shown here were made by TCRdb, not taken from the authors' results. This sample comprises roughly 120,000 distinct CDR3 sequences, more than 8.5% of them detected only once. The top ten clones comprise more than 1.3% of the sample.

V is reduced by 3 bases and J by 9 bases, leaving a spacing of 12 bases between them. The CDR3, cysteine through phenylalanine, is 13 amino acids long. Of all the DNA, just the CDR3 is kept, 39 bases in frame from base 1. Study-wide conclusions, independent of this receptor: DPC sensitization did not change the number of TCRs with a frequency above 1 in 1000, and there was no evidence of changes in global repertoire structure. Repeated subsampling changed both the strength of the expansion versus patch-test correlation and the threshold at which that correlation became significant.

Total RNA was isolated from unfractionated whole blood collected in Tempus Blood RNA tubes. About 5 healthy volunteers acted as controls for TCR sequencing and had blood drawn at day 0, 2 weeks and 6 weeks. Concerning this clonotype: What antigen it recognizes has not been identified. Within one base of it there is no much larger clone, and no base qualities were kept.

The chain was built from TRBV12-3 or TRBV12-4 and TRBJ2-1, with a tentative D gene TRBD1 over 5 matching bases. The sample was whole blood. The source of this sequence is a human donor in good health. Some clones in this sample may be carry-over from other donors' samples. Donor details come from another sample of the same person, matched by shared clones. The DNA is as follows: TGTGCCAGCAGTTTGGGGCAGTCGATTGAGCAGTTCTTC. Translated, this is CASSLGQSIEQFF.